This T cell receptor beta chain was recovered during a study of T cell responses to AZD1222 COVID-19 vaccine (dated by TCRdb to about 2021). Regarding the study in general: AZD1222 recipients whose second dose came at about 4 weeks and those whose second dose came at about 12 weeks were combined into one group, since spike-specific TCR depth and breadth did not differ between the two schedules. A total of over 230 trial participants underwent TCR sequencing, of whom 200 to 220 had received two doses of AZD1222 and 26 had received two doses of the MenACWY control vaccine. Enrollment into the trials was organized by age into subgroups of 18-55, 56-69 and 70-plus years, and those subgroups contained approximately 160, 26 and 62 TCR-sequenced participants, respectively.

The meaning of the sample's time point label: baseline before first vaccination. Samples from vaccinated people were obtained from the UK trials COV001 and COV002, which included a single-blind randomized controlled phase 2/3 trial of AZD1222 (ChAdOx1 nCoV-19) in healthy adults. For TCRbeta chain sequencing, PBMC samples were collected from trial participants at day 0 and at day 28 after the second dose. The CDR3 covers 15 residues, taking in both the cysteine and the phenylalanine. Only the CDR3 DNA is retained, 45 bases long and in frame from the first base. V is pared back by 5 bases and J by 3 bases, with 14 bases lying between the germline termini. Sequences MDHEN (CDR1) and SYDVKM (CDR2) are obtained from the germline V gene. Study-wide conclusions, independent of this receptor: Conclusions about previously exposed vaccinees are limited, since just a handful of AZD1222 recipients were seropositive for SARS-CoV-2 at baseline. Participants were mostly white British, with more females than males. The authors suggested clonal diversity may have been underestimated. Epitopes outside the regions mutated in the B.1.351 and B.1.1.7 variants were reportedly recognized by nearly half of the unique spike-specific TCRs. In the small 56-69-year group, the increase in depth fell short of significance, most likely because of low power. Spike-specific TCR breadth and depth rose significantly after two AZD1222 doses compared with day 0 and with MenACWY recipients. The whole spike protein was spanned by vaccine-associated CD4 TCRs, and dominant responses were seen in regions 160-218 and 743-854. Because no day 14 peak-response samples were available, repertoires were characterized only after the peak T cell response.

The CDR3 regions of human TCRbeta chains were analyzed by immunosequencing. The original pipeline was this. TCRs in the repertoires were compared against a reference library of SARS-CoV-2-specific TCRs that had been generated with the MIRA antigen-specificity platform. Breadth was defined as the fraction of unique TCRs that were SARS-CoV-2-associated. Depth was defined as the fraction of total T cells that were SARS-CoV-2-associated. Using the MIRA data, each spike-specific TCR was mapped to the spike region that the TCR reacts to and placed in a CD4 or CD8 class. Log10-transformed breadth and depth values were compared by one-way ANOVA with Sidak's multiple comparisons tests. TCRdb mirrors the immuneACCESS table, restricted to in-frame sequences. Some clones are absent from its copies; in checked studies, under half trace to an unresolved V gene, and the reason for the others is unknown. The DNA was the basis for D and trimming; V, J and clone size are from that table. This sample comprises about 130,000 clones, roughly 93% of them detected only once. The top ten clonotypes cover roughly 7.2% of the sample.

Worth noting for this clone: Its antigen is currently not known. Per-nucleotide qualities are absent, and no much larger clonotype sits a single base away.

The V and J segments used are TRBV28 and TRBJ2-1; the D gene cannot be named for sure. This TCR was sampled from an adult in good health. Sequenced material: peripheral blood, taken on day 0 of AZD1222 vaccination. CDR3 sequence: CASSPLEVYYNEQFF. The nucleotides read TGTGCCAGCAGTCCCTTGGAAGTGTACTACAATGAGCAGTTCTTC.